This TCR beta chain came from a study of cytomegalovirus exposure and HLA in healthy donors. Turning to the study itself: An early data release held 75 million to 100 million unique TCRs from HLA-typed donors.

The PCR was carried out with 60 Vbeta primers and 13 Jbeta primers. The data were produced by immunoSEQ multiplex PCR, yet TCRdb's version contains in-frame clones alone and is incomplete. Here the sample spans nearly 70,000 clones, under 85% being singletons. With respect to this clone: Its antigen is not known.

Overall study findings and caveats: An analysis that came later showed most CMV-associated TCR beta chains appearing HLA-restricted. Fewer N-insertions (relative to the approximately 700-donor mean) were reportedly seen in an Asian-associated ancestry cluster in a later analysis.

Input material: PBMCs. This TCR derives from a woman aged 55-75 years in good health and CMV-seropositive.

CDR3 nucleotides: TGTGCCAGCAGCGGGGACAGGGGGTACACAGATACGCAGTATTTT. It is translated as CASSGDRGYTDTQYF. The chain has TRBV14 and TRBJ2-3; 11 bases match TRBD1. After removal of 5 bases from V and 2 bases from J, the junction contained 3 bases not matched to a gene. The CDR3 is 15 residues long. The germline V gene has CDR1 SGHDN and CDR2 FVKESK.